This passage covers 32 T cell receptor beta chains from one sample sequenced in a study of blood T cell repertoires in COVID-19. The protocol was immunoSEQ multiplex PCR, while the TCRdb copy is restricted to in-frame clones and leaves out a portion. The sample yields roughly 170,000 clones, 75% to 90% seen once. Sequenced: PBMCs or T cells enriched from blood (not recorded which). These receptors were taken from a woman aged 45 to 65 who had recovered from COVID-19.

The genes are TRBV5-6 and TRBJ1-1; 10 bases are shared with TRBD1. V trimming: 4 bases; J trimming: 5 bases; junction bases outside the gene matches: 2. The CDR3 extends over 13 amino acids. Germline V lookup: CDR1 SGHDT, CDR2 YYEEEE. The CDR3 bases are TGTGCCAGCAGCCGGACAGGGGGGACTGAAGCTTTCTTT. This sequence encodes CASSRTGGTEAFF. The full variable domain, completed using reference TRBV5-6 and TRBJ1-1, is DAGVTQSPTHLIKTRGQQVTLRCSPKSGHDTVSWYQQALGQGPQFIFQYYEEEERQRGNFPDRFSGHQFPNYSSELNVNALLLGDSALYLCASSRTGGTEAFFGQGTRLTVV.

The chain joins TRBV7-3 to TRBJ2-1, with TRBD2 identical over 11 bases. J gave up 4 bases and V 4 bases, and 3 bases lay outside the gene matches. The germline V gene has CDR1 SGHTA and CDR2 FQGTGA. The CDR3 sequence is 15 residues long. The CDR3 spells CASSSWTSGYNEQFF. The CDR3 DNA sequence: TGTGCCAGCAGCTCTTGGACTAGCGGGTACAATGAGCAGTTCTTC.

The rearrangement joins TRBV6-5 to TRBJ2-1, with a tentative D call TRBD1 (5 bases). Trimming removed 8 bases at V and 7 bases at J, with 9 bases between. The V gene's germline CDR1 is MNHEY and CDR2 SVGAGI. The CDR3 length is 11 residues. The CDR3 region has the DNA TGTGCCAGCGGGGCGTTAAATGAGCAGTTCTTC. It is translated as CASGALNEQFF.

The V and J genes are TRBV29-1 and TRBJ1-1; 8 nucleotides align to TRBD1. The V and J ends lost 8 bases and 4 bases, in that order; junction bases with no gene match: 6. The CDR3 has 12 amino acids. From germline, CDR1 is SQVTM and CDR2 ANQGSEA. The CDR3 spells CSLGQAPTEAFF. The CDR3 region has the DNA TGCAGCCTGGGACAGGCCCCCACTGAAGCTTTCTTT.

Here the CDR3 reads CASSLVSSGGTQYF. The CDR3 bases are TGTGCCAGCAGCTTAGTATCTAGTGGAGGGACCCAGTACTTC. The chain links TRBV7-9 to TRBJ2-5, with a weak D call TRBD2 (5 bases). CDR1 SEHNR and CDR2 FQNEAQ come from the germline V gene (reference sequence). V was trimmed by 1 base and J by 7 bases, leaving 13 bases between them. This CDR3 contains 14 residues.

This clone was detected a few times. This chain connects TRBV20-1 to TRBJ1-1, with D perhaps matching TRBD1 (5 bases). The CDR3 has 13 residues. Germline V lookup: CDR1 DFQATT, CDR2 SNEGSKA (reference sequence). V lost 3 bases, J lost 1 base, and 9 bases lay in between. The CDR3 sequence: CSASRQQNTEAFF. CDR3 bases: TGCAGTGCTAGTAGACAGCAGAACACTGAAGCTTTCTTT.

This chain connects TRBV6-6 to TRBJ1-2, with TRBD1 matching 7 bases. V was clipped by 6 bases and J by 2 bases; unmatched bases: 12. Per the germline V gene, CDR1 is MNHNY and CDR2 is SVGAGI (reference sequence). There are 16 residues in the CDR3. CDR3: CASSKNPGQTNYGYTF. Written as DNA, the CDR3 is TGTGCCAGCAGCAAGAACCCGGGACAGACGAACTATGGCTACACCTTC.

The chain is built from TRBV18 and TRBJ1-2; TRBD1 is a possible D gene (5 bases). CDR3 length: 16 residues. The germline CDR1 and CDR2 sequences are KGHSH and LQKENI. The V gene lost 0 bases and the J gene lost 0 bases, with 11 bases spanning the gap. The CDR3 region is CASSPPGAPANYGYTF. The CDR3 DNA follows: TGTGCCAGCTCACCACCAGGGGCCCCGGCTAACTATGGCTACACCTTC.

This clone occurred a few times. V and J are TRBV27 and TRBJ1-5; D uncertain. Looked up from germline, CDR1 is MNHEY and CDR2 is SMNVEV (reference sequence). CDR3 size: 13 residues. The CDR3 DNA reads as TGTGCAACCCGACAAGTATTCAATCAGCCCCAGCATTTT. Its translation is CATRQVFNQPQHF.

The CDR3 DNA reads TGTGCCAGCTCGCCCGGGACAGGGGGCACAGATACGCAGTATTTT. Translating it yields CASSPGTGGTDTQYF. This chain uses TRBV18 with TRBJ2-3, with 10 bases that match TRBD1. Trimming at V came to 6 bases and at J to 1 base, leaving 4 bases not matched to a gene. Germline assignment: CDR1 KGHSH and CDR2 LQKENI. The CDR3 sequence is 15 residues long.

The chain joins TRBV5-6 to TRBJ2-3, with TRBD1 matching over 8 bases. V was clipped by 4 bases and J by 2 bases; unmatched bases: 12. The CDR3 runs to 17 residues. CDR1 and CDR2 from the germline V gene are SGHDT and YYEEEE. The CDR3, as DNA: TGTGCCAGCAGCCAGCCCCCCGGGACAGGAAACACAGATACGCAGTATTTT. Translated, it gives CASSQPPGTGNTDTQYF.

CDR3 in amino acids: CASRGAAYGYTF. The CDR3 bases are TGTGCCAGCAGGGGGGCCGCTTATGGCTACACCTTC. The chain employs TRBV2 and TRBJ1-2; D perhaps matches TRBD1 (6 bases). This CDR3 has 12 amino acids. V gave up 6 bases and J gave up 5 bases, with 10 bases separating them. Germline V lookup: CDR1 SNHLY, CDR2 FYNNEI.

The V gene is TRBV6-5, the J gene TRBJ1-2; 8 bases agree with TRBD1. Germline V gene lookup returns CDR1 MNHEY and CDR2 SVGAGI. The V segment lost 7 bases and the J segment 2 bases; nucleotides outside the gene matches: 6. The CDR3 is 14 residues long. The CDR3, as DNA: TGTGCCAGCACCCGGACAGGGAACAACTATGGCTACACCTTC. It encodes CASTRTGNNYGYTF.

This clone was seen ten or more times. The chain employs TRBV7-8 and TRBJ1-5; tentative D call: TRBD1 (5 bases). This CDR3 spans 18 amino acids. Trimming cost V 1 base and J 3 bases, with 19 bases left between them. Germline lookup yields CDR1 SGHVS and CDR2 FQNEAQ. This CDR3 is CASSLGQSGLGVNQPQHF. CDR3 nucleotide sequence: TGTGCCAGCAGCTTAGGCCAGTCAGGGTTAGGGGTCAATCAGCCCCAGCATTTT. The full variable domain, with the rest looked up from reference TRBV7-8 and TRBJ1-5, is GAGVSQSPRYKVAKRGQDVALRCDPISGHVSLFWYQQALGQGPEFLTYFQNEAQLDKSGLPSDRFFAERPEGSVSTLKIQRTQQEDSAVYLCASSLGQSGLGVNQPQHFGDGTRLSIL.

This sequence joins TRBV14 and TRBJ1-2, with D perhaps TRBD1 (6 bases). The CDR3 extends over 13 amino acids. The germline V gene encodes CDR1 SGHDN and CDR2 FVKESK. The V end was cut by 7 bases, the J end by 3 bases, with 12 bases between. The CDR3 region is CASTQTGYYGYTF. DNA of the CDR3: TGTGCCAGCACCCAGACAGGATACTATGGCTACACCTTC.

The V call is TRBV11-3, the J call TRBJ1-1; no definite D call. CDR3 length equals 12 residues. Germline V gene lookup returns CDR1 SGHNT and CDR2 YENEEA. V gave up 4 bases and J gave up 7 bases, with 10 bases separating them. CDR3 sequence: CASSYVAGEAFF. The CDR3 nucleotides are TGTGCCAGCAGCTACGTCGCGGGTGAAGCTTTCTTT. Together with reference TRBV11-3 and TRBJ1-1, the CDR3 gives the full variable domain: EAGVVQSPRYKIIEKKQPVAFWCNPISGHNTLYWYLQNLGQGPELLIRYENEEAVDDSQLPKDRFSAERLKGVDSTLKIQPAELGDSAVYLCASSYVAGEAFFGQGTRLTVV.

This chain joins TRBV9 and TRBJ2-3, with 8 nucleotides matching TRBD2. V was pared by 0 bases and J by 7 bases, with 16 bases of the junction left unmatched. Germline CDR1 SGDLS, CDR2 YYNGEE. This CDR3 comprises 18 residues. The CDR3 nucleotides read TGTGCCAGCAGCGTAGCTCACTCCCAAGCGGGAGAGTGGAATACGCAGTATTTT. Translating it yields CASSVAHSQAGEWNTQYF.

V gene TRBV12-3 or TRBV12-4 combines with J gene TRBJ1-6; 9 positions match TRBD1. The length of the CDR3 is 13 residues. The V gene end was trimmed by 4 bases and the J gene end by 9 bases; junction bases not matched to a gene: 1. Here the CDR3 DNA reads TGTGCCAGCAGTTGGACAGGGGTTTCACCCCTCCACTTT. Residues: CASSWTGVSPLHF.

The rearrangement joins TRBV3-1 (or the pseudogene TRBV3-2) to TRBJ1-1; D not certain. The V and J ends lost 1 base and 2 bases respectively, with 8 bases between them. CDR1 is LGHDT, CDR2 YNNKEL, per germline (reference sequence). The CDR3 extends over 14 amino acids. The CDR3 here is CASSQAPQNTEAFF. The CDR3 DNA is TGTGCCAGCAGCCAAGCCCCCCAAAACACTGAAGCTTTCTTT.

This clone turned up a few times. This chain connects TRBV4-1 to TRBJ2-1, with 9 bases matching TRBD2. The CDR3 extends over 16 amino acids. With 0 bases clipped from V and 8 bases from J, the junction kept 8 bases outside the gene matches. Germline values: CDR1 MGHRA, CDR2 YSYEKL. The CDR3 loop is CASSQEGAGGGYEQFF. CDR3 sequence (DNA): TGCGCCAGCAGCCAAGAAGGGGCGGGAGGGGGATATGAGCAGTTCTTC.

This chain links TRBV5-1 with TRBJ2-5; 16 nucleotides line up with TRBD2. Germline V lookup: CDR1 SGHRS, CDR2 YFSETQ. V gave up 4 bases and J gave up 6 bases; unmatched junction bases: 12. This CDR3 is 18 amino acids long. The CDR3 is CASSPPPGLAGGQKTQYF. CDR3 DNA: TGCGCCAGCAGCCCGCCACCGGGACTAGCGGGGGGGCAGAAGACCCAGTACTTC.

V is TRBV7-2 and J is TRBJ1-6, with D perhaps matching TRBD1 (5 bases). V dropped 4 bases and J dropped 5 bases, with 9 bases sitting between them. Germline-derived CDR1 and CDR2 are SGHTA and FQGNSA. The CDR3 runs 14 residues. The CDR3 DNA follows: TGTGCCAGCAGCTCCAGGGCTAATAATTCACCCCTCCACTTT. It encodes CASSSRANNSPLHF.

The table lists this clone with a count of one. This chain links TRBV7-9 with TRBJ1-5; D is unclear. CDR1 is SEHNR and CDR2 is FQNEAQ in the germline V gene (reference sequence). CDR3 length: 15 residues. The V end lost 0 bases, the J end lost 4 bases, and 10 bases lay between the germline ends. The CDR3 protein is CASSLAEHGNQPQHF. CDR3 nucleotides: TGTGCCAGCAGCTTAGCCGAGCACGGGAATCAGCCCCAGCATTTT.

The chain combines TRBV12-3 or TRBV12-4 with TRBJ1-3; a possible D gene is TRBD1 (5 bases). V lost 5 bases, J lost 7 bases, and 12 bases lay in between. This CDR3 is built from 13 residues. CDR3 in amino acids: CASSTRQLNTIYF. In DNA form, the CDR3 reads TGTGCCAGCAGTACTCGACAGCTGAACACCATATATTTT.

This chain joins TRBV11-3 and TRBJ1-1; D is unclear. Trimming pared 2 bases from V and 4 bases from J, leaving 5 bases between. The CDR3 has 12 residues. Germline CDR1 and CDR2: SGHNT and YENEEA. The chain's CDR3 is CASSLPITEAFF. The DNA for the CDR3 is TGTGCCAGCAGCTTACCCATCACTGAAGCTTTCTTT.

The rearrangement joins TRBV18 to TRBJ1-5; 8 positions agree with TRBD1. This CDR3 is 13 amino acids long. V was pared by 6 bases and J by 5 bases, with 3 bases of the junction left unmatched. Germline CDR1 KGHSH, CDR2 LQKENI. CDR3 loop: CASSSDRDQPQHF. The CDR3 nucleotides are TGTGCCAGCTCCTCGGACAGGGATCAGCCCCAGCATTTT. The full variable domain, rest sourced from reference TRBV18 and TRBJ1-5, is NAGVMQNPRHLVRRRGQEARLRCSPMKGHSHVYWYRQLPEEGLKFMVYLQKENIIDESGMPKERFSAEFPKEGPSILRIQQVVRGDSAAYFCASSSDRDQPQHFGDGTRLSIL.

CDR3: CASSSASRETQYF. The CDR3 coding sequence is TGTGCCAGCAGCTCCGCGAGCCGGGAGACCCAGTACTTC. The gene calls are TRBV5-4 and TRBJ2-5; D uncertain. This CDR3 spans 13 amino acids. Per germline, CDR1 SGHNT and CDR2 YYREEE (reference sequence). The germline V and J ends were trimmed by 3 bases and 5 bases, with 11 bases remaining between them.

The gene calls are TRBV7-2 and TRBJ1-5; no clear D. Germline CDR1 and CDR2: SGHTA and FQGNSA. Between the trimmed V and J ends, which lost 4 bases and 6 bases, there was a span of 10 bases. The CDR3 has 13 amino acids. CDR3 amino acids: CASSSTQAQPQHF. The CDR3 DNA is TGTGCCAGCAGCTCCACGCAGGCTCAGCCCCAGCATTTT.

This clone was picked up one time. The chain recombines TRBV4-2 with TRBJ2-2, with 8 bases identical to TRBD2. This CDR3 is 16 amino acids long. The trim removed 0 bases at V and 5 bases at J, leaving 5 bases unmatched. Germline CDR1 and CDR2: LGHNA and YNFKEQ. CDR3 nucleotides: TGTGCCAGCAGCCAAGAAAAACTAGCGGTTACCGGGGAGCTGTTTTTT. Translating it yields CASSQEKLAVTGELFF.

The chain carries TRBV7-3 and TRBJ1-1; D is possibly TRBD1 (5 bases). V shed 4 bases and J shed 4 bases, with 19 bases lying between them. This CDR3 is built from 16 residues. CDR1 is SGHTA, CDR2 FQGTGA, per germline. CDR3 coding DNA: TGTGCCAGCAGCTCCCTAGGGGCCCGGGGGGGCACTGAAGCTTTCTTT. Protein: CASSSLGARGGTEAFF.

The CDR3 reads CASSQGWARSTNEKLFF. CDR3 nucleotides: TGCGCCAGCAGCCAAGGTTGGGCCCGATCAACTAATGAAAAACTGTTTTTT. The chain uses TRBV4-1 and TRBJ1-4, with D unclear. Germline V CDR1 and CDR2: MGHRA, YSYEKL. The CDR3 is 17 amino acids. Trimming removed 1 base at V and 0 bases at J, with 12 bases between.

This chain joins TRBV7-2 and TRBJ1-3; perhaps TRBD1 as D (5 bases). Germline V gene sequence: CDR1 SGHTA, CDR2 FQGNSA. The CDR3 totals 15 residues. V lost 6 bases and J 4 bases, leaving 16 bases between the germline ends. The CDR3 spells CASSLGAAMGNTIYF. CDR3 bases: TGTGCCAGCAGTCTTGGGGCAGCAATGGGAAACACCATATATTTT. Using reference TRBV7-2 and TRBJ1-3 for the parts outside the CDR3, the full variable domain is GAGVSQSPSNKVTEKGKDVELRCDPISGHTALYWYRQSLGQGLEFLIYFQGNSAPDKSGLPSDRFSAERTGGSVSTLTIQRTQQEDSAVYLCASSLGAAMGNTIYFGEGSWLTVV.